Each of the 7 T cell receptor beta chains below was sequenced from the same sample in a study of T-cell memory formation after mild COVID-19. TCRdb re-derived calls from the 5' RACE reads in MiXCR, one entry per CDR3 protein. The sample has some 330,000 distinct CDR3 sequences, roughly 20% seen once. The sequencing input was PBMCs or a T cell subset sorted from them (not recorded which). Receptor source: an adult woman who had mild COVID-19 (a few samples of this study predate the infection). Cell type and time point are not known.

This chain uses TRBV6-5 with TRBJ2-4; D is tentatively TRBD1 or TRBD2 (5 bases each). The germline CDR1 and CDR2 sequences are MNHEY and SVGAGI. Trimming removed 6 bases from V and 1 base from J, with 16 bases in between. There are 16 residues in the CDR3. DNA of the CDR3: TGTGCCAGCAGGGGGACCGAACTGGGGGCCAAAAACATTCAGTACTTC. Its protein is CASRGTELGAKNIQYF.

V usage is TRBV4-1 and J usage is TRBJ2-7; 9 bases are shared with TRBD1. V lost 3 bases and J lost 5; bases outside the gene matches: 8. The CDR3 extends over 15 amino acids. Germline CDR1 and CDR2: MGHRA and YSYEKL. The CDR3 nucleotides read TGCGCCAGCAGCCAGTCGGGACAGGGTGTGGACGAGCAGTACTTC. This translates into CASSQSGQGVDEQYF.

The V gene is TRBV30, the J gene TRBJ1-1; TRBD1 might be the D (5 bases). CDR1 is GTSNPN and CDR2 is SVGIG in the germline V gene (reference sequence). The CDR3 runs 12 residues. Trimming removed 3 bases from V and 7 bases from J, with 12 bases in between. The CDR3 loop is CAWSVGLGEAFF. In DNA, the CDR3 is TGTGCCTGGAGCGTGGGGCTAGGTGAAGCTTTCTTT.

This clonotype was counted a few times. The V call is TRBV4-1, the J call TRBJ1-1, with D perhaps matching TRBD1 (5 bases). Germline CDR1 MGHRA, CDR2 YSYEKL. This CDR3 contains 13 residues. Trimming left V 0 bases short and J 8 bases short, with 10 bases between. CDR3 DNA: TGCGCCAGCAGCCAAGATCCAGGGCCCGAAGCTTTCTTT. Its translation is CASSQDPGPEAFF.

This clonotype was detected only a few times. For the CDR3, the DNA is TGTGCCAGCACCCAAGGTGGGGATTCCTACGAGCAGTACTTC. Its translation is CASTQGGDSYEQYF. V gene TRBV7-9 combines with J gene TRBJ2-7; D is unclear. Germline lookup yields CDR1 SEHNR and CDR2 FQNEAQ (reference sequence). Trimming removed 7 bases at V and 1 base at J, with 14 bases between. This CDR3 is built from 14 residues.

This rearrangement joins TRBV3-1 to TRBJ2-7; TRBD1 agrees at 9 bases. The CDR3 consists of 17 residues. Trimming removed 4 bases from V and 2 bases from J; junction bases left unmatched: 12. Germline CDR1 and CDR2: LGHDT and YNNKEL (reference sequence). Written as DNA, the CDR3 is TGTGCCAGCAGCCTTTTCACCGCCGGGACAGGGACCTACGAGCAGTACTTC. Protein product: CASSLFTAGTGTYEQYF.

The chain is built from TRBV7-2 and TRBJ2-7, with D perhaps TRBD1 or TRBD2 (5 bases each). The CDR3 consists of 12 residues. Germline CDR1 and CDR2: SGHTA and FQGNSA. V lost 8 bases to trimming and J lost 6 bases, with 14 bases between them. For the CDR3, the DNA is TGTGCCAGCTCGGGTTCGGGGACCGAGCAGTACTTC. Translation gives CASSGSGTEQYF.